This T cell receptor (beta chain) came from a study of CD8+ T cells in alopecia areata. Study summary: It was 6 to 18 months of tofacitinib, and then there were 6 months off drug. General study findings and limits: Mice showed TCR sharing more clearly than patients did, possibly owing to HLA. The study found that many expanded lesional clones persisted in scalp and blood during tofacitinib. Alopecia totalis/universalis scalp especially showed more expanded CD8+ clones than normal scalp.

Extraction of RNA preceded its reverse transcription into cDNA, which served as the sequencing template. Assay used: immunoSEQ multiplex PCR; TCRdb lists only in-frame clones, some missing. This sample has about 190,000 clones, with about three fifths found just once. Treatment defined: oral pan-JAK inhibitor, 5-10 mg twice daily. With regard to this clone: What it recognizes is unknown.

The CDR3 is 17 residues long. The germline V and J ends were trimmed by 3 bases and 0 bases, with 16 bases remaining between them. The germline gives CDR1 SGHTA, CDR2 FQGNSA. This clonotype originated in a human donor with alopecia areata. The chain links TRBV7-2 to TRBJ2-3; D might be TRBD2 (6 bases). The sequenced sample was CD4+ T cells sorted from blood, obtained at week 4, from a patient treated with tofacitinib. CDR3 amino acids: CASSFRAGTPSTDTQYF. DNA for the CDR3: TGTGCCAGCAGCTTTCGGGCAGGGACTCCTAGCACAGATACGCAGTATTTT.